This TCR beta chain was sequenced in a study of blood T cell repertoires in COVID-19. Cohort placement rested on clinical history that participants reported themselves. Using immunoSEQ multiplex PCR, the repertoire was profiled, and TCRdb retains in-frame clones only, with some absent. The profile covers 200,000 or so clones, with 85% to 90% appearing a single time and under 3.5% taken by the ten largest. Trimming left V 3 bases short and J 3 bases short, with 9 bases between. Germline CDR1 reads SGHNT; CDR2 reads YENEEA. This CDR3 is 13 amino acids long. This TCR derives from a woman aged 18-35 years in a cohort exposed to, infected with or recovered from COVID-19 (not recorded which). Sequenced sample: PBMCs or T cells enriched from blood (not recorded which). V usage is TRBV11-3 and J usage is TRBJ2-7, with D possibly being TRBD2 (6 bases). CDR3 DNA: TGTGCCAGCAGCTTCAGGGAGGACTACGAGCAGTACTTC. It codes for CASSFREDYEQYF.